Sequencing of this T cell receptor (beta chain) was carried out in a study of tumor-infiltrating lymphocytes in primary liver carcinoma. This clonotype was counted only a few times. Its antigen is not known. The junction departs from the called germline gene at one end, perhaps through a read error. Study outcomes and limitations: Pairs of tumor regions overlapped more than tumor-adjacent and tumor-blood pairs did. Blood fell significantly below tumors in its top-250-clone fraction (p = 0.039).

Unsorted whole blood yielded blood RNA, and germline DNA was extracted as well. Patients were treatment-naive with chronic HBV infection. The CDR3 sequence is 12 residues long. Germline V gene lookup returns CDR1 SQVTM and CDR2 ANQGSEA. Starting from around 510 ng of total RNA, TCR beta cDNA was produced with a primer in the constant region. Sequencing libraries for TCR beta derived from three nested multiplex PCR rounds that used slightly modified ARM-PCR. A C-beta reverse primer was combined with TRBV1-TRBV30 forward primers in the first two PCR rounds, and each round had 10 cycles. In TCRdb, the multiplex PCR reads were re-called with MiXCR into one record per CDR3 protein. The sample shows a few hundred thousand distinct CDR3 sequences, roughly three fifths of them seen only once.

Sequencing input: peripheral blood. The source is a woman aged 30 to 39 with primary liver carcinoma and hepatitis B virus infection. The J gene is TRBJ2-5, the V gene TRBV29-1; D may be TRBD1 (6 bases). CDR3 amino acids: CNVRRQEETQYF. As DNA, the CDR3 is TGCAACGTTCGAAGACAGGAAGAGACCCAGTACTTC.